The entry that follows covers one T cell receptor beta chain sequence. Antigen unknown. The sample belongs to a study of post-analysis software for immune sequencing data. The V and J ends lost 4 bases and 2 bases, in that order; junction bases with no gene match: 8. The CDR3 totals 16 residues. Study conclusions and caveats: TRBV5-6, TRBV5-1 and TRBV20-1 were among four or five TRBV segments more frequent in patients than controls.

Each TCR beta cDNA library carried unique molecular identifiers. TCRdb ran MiXCR on the PCR reads and lists one entry per CDR3 protein. Of hundreds of thousands of distinct CDR3 sequences in the sample, around 40% are singletons; the top ten hold around 10%. The specimen was blood. The receptor comes from a girl under 18 with multiple sclerosis. The chain is built from TRBV12-3 or TRBV12-4 and TRBJ2-1; TRBD2 matches 7 bases. Here the CDR3 reads CASSSLAGAPYNEQFF. The CDR3 DNA reads TGTGCCAGCAGTTCTCTGGCGGGAGCCCCCTACAATGAGCAGTTCTTC.